This entry lists 20 T cell receptor beta chains sequenced from one sample in a study of blood T cell repertoires in COVID-19. TCRdb keeps only in-frame clones here, not all; method: immunoSEQ multiplex PCR. The table has 150,000 to 250,000 clones, 70% to 85% seen once. Sequenced input: peripheral blood. The receptors derive from a human donor with acute or convalescent COVID-19. The donor label of this sample is uncertain.

V usage is TRBV2 and J usage is TRBJ1-5; no firm D call. Germline CDR1 is SNHLY and CDR2 is FYNNEI. CDR3 length: 14 amino acids. V lost 0 bases, J lost 7 bases, and 10 bases lay in between. The DNA of the CDR3 is TGTGCCAGCAGTGAAGCAGGAGGGAGGCAGCCCCAGCATTTT. Protein sequence: CASSEAGGRQPQHF.

This clone was picked up a small number of times. This chain joins TRBV10-3 and TRBJ2-7; D possibly corresponds to TRBD2 (5 bases). The germline gives CDR1 ENHRY, CDR2 SYGVKD. Trimming took off 4 bases at V and 2 bases at J, with 9 bases between the two ends. CDR3 length equals 13 residues. The CDR3, as DNA: TGTGCCATCAGTGCTCCGGAGGCCTACGAGCAGTACTTC. It yields the protein CAISAPEAYEQYF.

J is TRBJ1-5 and V is TRBV10-3, with D possibly TRBD1 on 5 matching bases. Trimming removed 3 bases from V and 5 bases from J, with 8 bases in between. The CDR3 is 13 residues long. The germline V gene encodes CDR1 ENHRY and CDR2 SYGVKD. The chain's CDR3 is CAISDRVDQPQHF. In DNA, the CDR3 is TGTGCCATCAGTGACAGGGTTGATCAGCCCCAGCATTTT.

This rearrangement joins TRBV19 to TRBJ1-1, with unresolved D. Germline CDR1 is LNHDA and CDR2 is SQIVND (reference sequence). With 1 base removed from V and 0 bases from J, the gap between germline ends came to 6 bases. CDR3 size: 14 residues. CDR3 in amino acids: CASSIGYLNTEAFF. The CDR3 DNA sequence: TGTGCCAGTAGTATAGGTTACTTGAACACTGAAGCTTTCTTT.

This clone was recorded once. V gene TRBV5-6 combines with J gene TRBJ2-5; 9 positions match TRBD2. CDR1 and CDR2 (germline): SGHDT, YYEEEE. CDR3 length equals 17 residues. The junction had 8 bases not matched to a gene; V was cut back by 1 base and J by 1 base. CDR3 nucleotides: TGTGCCAGCAGCTTGCGGGGGGGAGCGGGAGGCCAAGAGACCCAGTACTTC. Its protein product is CASSLRGGAGGQETQYF.

V and J are TRBV9 and TRBJ2-7, with TRBD2 as a possible D gene (6 bases). The germline CDR1 and CDR2 sequences are SGDLS and YYNGEE. V lost 4 bases and J 0 bases, leaving 17 bases between the germline ends. There are 16 residues in the CDR3. For the CDR3, the DNA is TGTGCCAGCAGCCCCCGGGACTTCTCTAGCTCCTACGAGCAGTACTTC. Translating it yields CASSPRDFSSSYEQYF.

This chain uses TRBV6-6 with TRBJ1-5, with 7 nucleotides matching TRBD1. The CDR3 contains 13 residues. Germline values: CDR1 MNHNY, CDR2 SVGAGI (reference sequence). V lost 6 bases to trimming and J lost 7 bases; unmatched junction nucleotides: 6. This CDR3 is CASRTTGSQPQHF. The CDR3 DNA is TGTGCCAGCAGAACGACAGGGAGCCAGCCCCAGCATTTT.

This rearrangement joins TRBV9 to TRBJ2-1, with 9 bases matching TRBD2. The ends lost 0 bases at V and 7 bases at J; junction bases unmatched: 5. Germline-derived CDR1 and CDR2 are SGDLS and YYNGEE. This CDR3 has 15 amino acids. CDR3 nucleotide sequence: TGTGCCAGCAGCGTAGAAGCGGGAGGAGGTAATGAGCAGTTCTTC. This gives the protein CASSVEAGGGNEQFF.

This sequence joins TRBV10-1 and TRBJ1-3; D is unclear. Germline lookup yields CDR1 WNHNN and CDR2 SYGVQD (reference sequence). The V end was cut by 2 bases, the J end by 2 bases, with 7 bases between. CDR3 length equals 14 residues. CDR3 protein: CASSEGSAGNTIYF. The CDR3 nucleotides read TGCGCCAGCAGTGAGGGCAGTGCTGGAAACACCATATATTTT.

The gene calls are TRBV28 and TRBJ1-1; 7 bases map to TRBD1. This CDR3 has 15 amino acids. CDR1 and CDR2 (germline): MDHEN, SYDVKM. The junction had 6 bases not matched to a gene; V was cut back by 5 bases and J by 0 bases. The CDR3 region is CASSPTGFMNTEAFF. DNA for the CDR3: TGTGCCAGCAGTCCGACAGGGTTCATGAACACTGAAGCTTTCTTT.

The chain carries TRBV29-1 and TRBJ1-4; 9 bases line up with TRBD1. Germline CDR1 SQVTM, CDR2 ANQGSEA. The CDR3 loop spans 13 amino acids. V gave up 6 bases and J gave up 8 bases; unmatched junction bases: 7. The chain's CDR3 is CSVSGTGNEKLFF. The CDR3 DNA reads as TGCAGCGTGTCCGGGACAGGGAACGAAAAACTGTTTTTT.

Details on this clone: Other DNA sequences of this sample code for an identical CDR3. The V and J genes are TRBV5-1 and TRBJ2-5; D might be TRBD1 (5 bases). The V end was cut by 5 bases, the J end by 2 bases, with 10 bases between. Germline V CDR1 and CDR2: SGHRS, YFSETQ. The CDR3 contains 13 residues. In nucleotides, the CDR3 is TGCGCCAGCAGTCTGACAGCTCAAGAGACCCAGTACTTC. Translating gives CASSLTAQETQYF.

This clone has a single count. This chain connects TRBV5-4 to TRBJ2-3; 10 bases line up with TRBD2. Per germline, CDR1 SGHNT and CDR2 YYREEE (reference sequence). The CDR3 is made up of 16 amino acids. The ends lost 3 bases at V and 1 base at J; junction bases unmatched: 5. CDR3 coding DNA: TGTGCCAGCAGCTCCCCGAGCGGGAGGGGCACAGATACGCAGTATTTT. Translation: CASSSPSGRGTDTQYF.

The chain links TRBV27 to TRBJ2-2, with 10 bases matching TRBD2. The CDR3 sequence is 18 residues long. The germline V gene encodes CDR1 MNHEY and CDR2 SMNVEV (reference sequence). The junction had 16 bases not matched to a gene; V was cut back by 6 bases and J by 6 bases. CDR3: CASRPLSLAGDRAGELFF. CDR3 coding DNA: TGTGCCAGCAGGCCACTCAGCCTAGCGGGAGATAGGGCCGGGGAGCTGTTTTTT.

The sample holds one count of this clone. The rearrangement joins TRBV7-3 to TRBJ2-7; tentatively, D is TRBD2 (6 bases). The CDR3 totals 14 residues. The V gene lost 7 bases and the J gene lost 6 bases, with 19 bases spanning the gap. Per germline, CDR1 SGHTA and CDR2 FQGTGA. The CDR3 protein is CASTPAGVGGEQYF. The DNA for the CDR3 is TGTGCCAGCACCCCGGCCGGGGTGGGGGGCGAGCAGTACTTC.

This clone was seen a few times. The chain recombines TRBV14 with TRBJ2-3, with TRBD2 identical over 11 bases. The V segment lost 2 bases and the J segment 2 bases; nucleotides outside the gene matches: 12. The germline V gene encodes CDR1 SGHDN and CDR2 FVKESK. The CDR3 runs to 19 residues. The CDR3: CASSQPTSGSRILTDTQYF. In DNA, the CDR3 is TGTGCCAGCAGCCAACCTACTAGCGGGAGTCGGATCCTCACAGATACGCAGTATTTT.

J is TRBJ2-7 and V is TRBV6-5; 9 nucleotides agree with TRBD2. V lost 0 bases and J lost 7; bases outside the gene matches: 7. Germline CDR1 and CDR2: MNHEY and SVGAGI. The CDR3 runs 15 residues. CDR3 nucleotides: TGTGCCAGCAGTTACTCGTCTAGCGGGGCCGGGGAGCAGTACTTC. Its protein product is CASSYSSSGAGEQYF.

This clone was seen a single time. The chain uses TRBV25-1 and TRBJ2-5, with D hard to call. The V gene's germline CDR1 is MGHDK and CDR2 SYGVNS. V lost 6 bases, J lost 4 bases, and 3 bases lay in between. There are 10 residues in the CDR3. In DNA form, the CDR3 reads TGTGCCAGCAGGGCAGAGACCCAGTACTTC. Translation: CASRAETQYF.

The rearrangement joins TRBV6-5 to TRBJ2-7; 13 nucleotides agree with TRBD2. CDR1 MNHEY and CDR2 SVGAGI come from the germline V gene. This CDR3 has 15 residues. V lost 8 bases and J lost 7; bases outside the gene matches: 11. CDR3 nucleotides: TGTGCCAGCGGGAGATGGACTAGCGGGAGATTTGAGCAGTACTTC. It is translated as CASGRWTSGRFEQYF.

The genes are TRBV10-3 and TRBJ2-3, with D hard to call. The V and J ends lost 0 bases and 8 bases respectively, with 15 bases between them. The CDR3 spans 15 residues. Germline lookup yields CDR1 ENHRY and CDR2 SYGVKD. The CDR3 spells CAISESAMAVGTQYF. CDR3 sequence (DNA): TGTGCCATCAGTGAGTCTGCGATGGCGGTAGGTACGCAGTATTTT.